This T cell receptor beta chain was captured in a study of Ad26.COV2.S vaccination and SARS-CoV-2 variants. CDR1 and CDR2 from the germline V gene are MNHEY and SVGAGI. The V end was cut by 4 bases, the J end by 10 bases, with 16 bases between. The CDR3 spans 14 residues. Specified treatment: 15 to 20 received Ad26.COV2.S at low or high dose, single or two shots; 5 received placebo; per-sample allocation not given. Vaccine and placebo recipients were sampled on day 63 after the first injection. This table comes from immunoSEQ multiplex PCR, and its TCRdb copy is limited to in-frame clones, with some not included. Found here are some 410,000 clones, 80% to 95% of them singletons; the top ten hold under 2%.

The sample consisted of peripheral blood, taken in a trial of Ad26.COV2.S vaccine versus placebo. The origin of this receptor is a person between 18 and 65 years old who received the Ad26.COV2.S COVID-19 vaccine or a placebo. V usage is TRBV6-5 and J usage is TRBJ1-4; D uncertain. The chain's CDR3 is CASSSRAGDGKLFF. In DNA form, the CDR3 reads TGTGCCAGCAGTTCTCGTGCCGGGGATGGAAAACTGTTTTTT.